This TCR beta chain was captured by sequencing in a study of Tregs in tolerant kidney transplant recipients. With regard to this clone: The antigen is unknown.

An overnight rest at 37°C with about 220 IU/ml IL-2 preceded regulatory T cell sorting from thawed PBMCs. The data were produced by immunoSEQ multiplex PCR, yet TCRdb's version contains in-frame clones alone and is incomplete. The table shows 3,900 or so clones, with roughly 85% occurring only once. The study's findings and limits: Tolerant patients' donor-specific Tregs expanded beyond overall Tregs, suggesting antigen-driven growth.

CDR1 and CDR2 from the germline V gene are MGHRA and YSYEKL. The length of the CDR3 is 15 residues. With 6 bases clipped from V and 4 bases from J, the junction kept 10 bases outside the gene matches. The chain carries TRBV4-1 and TRBJ2-7; 9 bases align to TRBD1. The sequenced sample was Tregs from blood, obtained before the transplant. The clonotype originates from a human donor who received a combined kidney and bone marrow transplant. CDR3 DNA: TGCGCCAGCAGGGAAACACAGGGGGCACAGTACGAGCAGTACTTC. This encodes CASRETQGAQYEQYF.